This T cell receptor beta chain emerged from a study of T cell responses to AZD1222 COVID-19 vaccine. The protocol was immunoSEQ multiplex PCR, while the TCRdb copy is restricted to in-frame clones and leaves out a portion. Among roughly 170,000 clones listed, 85% to 95% were seen once. Germline CDR1 and CDR2: SGDLS and YYNGEE. The CDR3 spans 15 residues. V was pared by 3 bases and J by 2 bases, with 4 bases of the junction left unmatched. This sequence originates from an adult in good health. This chain connects TRBV9 to TRBJ2-1; 8 bases fit TRBD2. Material: peripheral blood, obtained on day 0 of AZD1222 vaccination. CDR3 sequence: CASSGRGAPYNEQFF. The CDR3 DNA is TGTGCCAGCAGCGGGCGGGGGGCCCCCTACAATGAGCAGTTCTTC. The whole variable domain, filled in from reference TRBV9 and TRBJ2-1, reads DSGVTQTPKHLITATGQRVTLRCSPRSGDLSVYWYQQSLDQGLQFLIQYYNGEERAKGNILERFSAQQFPDLHSELNLSSLELGDSALYFCASSGRGAPYNEQFFGPGTRLTVL.